What follows are 28 T cell receptor beta chains derived from one specimen sequenced in a study of cytomegalovirus exposure and HLA in healthy donors. This PCR relied on a set of 60 Vbeta primers and 13 Jbeta primers. Sequencing was performed with immunoSEQ multiplex PCR; in TCRdb, only in-frame clones are kept and a portion is missing. The data show 150,000 to 200,000 clones, 65% to 90% seen once. The source material was PBMCs. All receptors come from a man aged 45-65 years in good health and CMV-seropositive.

The chain combines TRBV6-1 with TRBJ1-5, with 7 bases that match TRBD1. CDR3 length: 15 residues. The junction had 8 bases not matched to a gene; V was cut back by 6 bases and J by 3 bases. Germline V CDR1 and CDR2: MNHNS, SASEGT. The CDR3 DNA reads as TGTGCCAGCAGAGTAGACAGGGCCGTCAATCAGCCCCAGCATTTT. It codes for CASRVDRAVNQPQHF.

The V call is TRBV5-1, the J call TRBJ2-5, with 12 bases that match TRBD2. Trimming at V came to 4 bases and at J to 2 bases, leaving 9 bases not matched to a gene. CDR3 size: 17 residues. CDR1 and CDR2 (germline): SGHRS, YFSETQ. In DNA, the CDR3 is TGCGCCAGCAGCCCCGAACCCCTAGCGGGGGGGCAAGAGACCCAGTACTTC. Its protein product is CASSPEPLAGGQETQYF. Using reference TRBV5-1 and TRBJ2-5 for the parts outside the CDR3, the full variable domain is KAGVTQTPRYLIKTRGQQVTLSCSPISGHRSVSWYQQTPGQGLQFLFEYFSETQRNKGNFPGRFSGRQFSNSRSEMNVSTLELGDSALYLCASSPEPLAGGQETQYFGPGTRLLVL.

For the CDR3, the DNA is TGTGCCAGCAGTTCGGGTTTGGCTGAAGCTTTCTTT. This codes for CASSSGLAEAFF. V and J are TRBV25-1 and TRBJ1-1; D call uncertain. This CDR3 is built from 12 residues. In germline, CDR1 is MGHDK, CDR2 SYGVNS. The V gene lost 5 bases and the J gene lost 6 bases, with 10 bases spanning the gap. Combining the CDR3 with reference TRBV25-1 and TRBJ1-1 gives the whole variable domain EADIYQTPRYLVIGTGKKITLECSQTMGHDKMYWYQQDPGMELHLIHYSYGVNSTEKGDLSSESTVSRIRTEHFPLTLESARPSHTSQYLCASSSGLAEAFFGQGTRLTVV.

V is TRBV9 and J is TRBJ1-1; TRBD1 matches at 7 bases. CDR1 and CDR2 from the germline V gene are SGDLS and YYNGEE. The J segment lost 7 bases and the V segment lost 7 bases, leaving 4 bases of the junction unmatched. The CDR3 is 11 amino acids. CDR3 sequence reads: CASGRQGEAFF. In DNA, the CDR3 is TGTGCCAGCGGCAGACAGGGTGAAGCTTTCTTT.

This clone has only one observation. The V gene is TRBV4-2, the J gene TRBJ1-2, with TRBD1 identical over 8 bases. The V gene end was trimmed by 3 bases and the J gene end by 0 bases; junction bases not matched to a gene: 3. Looked up from germline, CDR1 is LGHNA and CDR2 is YNFKEQ. The CDR3 spans 15 residues. CDR3 DNA: TGTGCCAGCAGCCAGGGGACAGGCGCTAACTATGGCTACACCTTC. This translates into CASSQGTGANYGYTF.

The gene calls are TRBV6-5 and TRBJ1-1; TRBD1 matches 7 bases. V lost 6 bases and J lost 5; bases outside the gene matches: 6. Looked up from germline, CDR1 is MNHEY and CDR2 is SVGAGI. The CDR3 is 13 residues long. CDR3 loop: CASSRDRRTEAFF. Written as DNA, the CDR3 is TGTGCCAGCAGCCGGGACAGAAGGACTGAAGCTTTCTTT.

The chain links TRBV19 to TRBJ1-5, with D maybe TRBD1 (6 bases). Trimming removed 6 bases from V and 1 base from J, with 13 bases in between. Germline CDR1 and CDR2: LNHDA and SQIVND (reference sequence). This CDR3 is built from 15 residues. The CDR3 nucleotides read TGTGCCAGTAGGTTCTTGACAGGAAGCAATCAGCCCCAGCATTTT. It is translated as CASRFLTGSNQPQHF.

CDR3 loop: CASSSTGSNQPQHF. The CDR3, as DNA: TGTGCCAGTAGTAGCACGGGTAGCAATCAGCCCCAGCATTTT. The chain carries TRBV19 and TRBJ1-5; D unclear. Germline CDR1 LNHDA, CDR2 SQIVND (reference sequence). Trimming cost V 4 bases and J 0 bases, with 7 bases left between them. The CDR3 runs to 14 residues.

This clone occurred once. V and J are TRBV11-2 and TRBJ2-3, with a tentative D call TRBD2 (6 bases). The germline V gene has CDR1 SGHAT and CDR2 FQNNGV. The length of the CDR3 is 14 residues. V lost 5 bases and J 1 base, leaving 10 bases between the germline ends. The CDR3 sequence: CASSPDYRTDTQYF. The CDR3 DNA is TGTGCCAGCAGCCCGGACTACCGCACAGATACGCAGTATTTT.

The V and J genes are TRBV19 and TRBJ1-1, with D possibly matching TRBD1 (6 bases). V lost 7 bases to trimming and J lost 1 base, with 16 bases between them. Germline CDR1 and CDR2: LNHDA and SQIVND (reference sequence). The CDR3 extends over 15 amino acids. The CDR3 region is CASIKGEGSNTEAFF. CDR3 sequence (DNA): TGTGCCAGTATCAAGGGGGAAGGTTCGAACACTGAAGCTTTCTTT.

The V gene is TRBV28, the J gene TRBJ1-2; TRBD1 is a possible D gene (5 bases). Germline CDR1 reads MDHEN; CDR2 reads SYDVKM. V gave up 2 bases and J gave up 4 bases, with 8 bases separating them. The CDR3 covers 13 residues. The CDR3 protein is CASSLGTLYGYTF. The CDR3 DNA sequence: TGTGCCAGCAGTTTAGGGACTCTCTATGGCTACACCTTC.

The genes are TRBV5-1 and TRBJ2-5, with 7 nucleotides matching TRBD2. This CDR3 comprises 14 residues. Germline V gives CDR1 SGHRS, CDR2 YFSETQ. Trimming at V came to 3 bases and at J to 2 bases, leaving 4 bases not matched to a gene. CDR3 sequence: CASSSGTKQETQYF. The DNA of the CDR3 is TGCGCCAGCAGCTCCGGGACTAAACAAGAGACCCAGTACTTC.

The rearrangement uses TRBV25-1 and TRBJ1-2; D remains unclear. Germline V lookup: CDR1 MGHDK, CDR2 SYGVNS. This CDR3 region has 12 residues. With 0 bases removed from V and 7 bases from J, the gap between germline ends came to 6 bases. The CDR3 protein is CASSEYGGGYTF. The CDR3 DNA sequence: TGTGCCAGCAGTGAATATGGAGGTGGCTACACCTTC.

The gene calls are TRBV30 and TRBJ2-2; 11 bases line up with TRBD2. The V and J ends lost 3 bases and 1 base, in that order; junction bases with no gene match: 4. Per germline, CDR1 GTSNPN and CDR2 SVGIG (reference sequence). The CDR3 has 16 residues. The DNA of the CDR3 is TGTGCCTGGAGAATGGGGACTAGCGGGAACACCGGGGAGCTGTTTTTT. Residues: CAWRMGTSGNTGELFF. Combining the CDR3 with reference TRBV30 and TRBJ2-2 gives the whole variable domain SQTIHQWPATLVQPVGSPLSLECTVEGTSNPNLYWYRQAAGRGLQLLFYSVGIGQISSEVPQNLSASRPQDRQFILSSKKLLLSDSGFYLCAWRMGTSGNTGELFFGEGSRLTVL.

The chain recombines TRBV5-1 with TRBJ1-5; 7 positions agree with TRBD1. In germline, CDR1 is SGHRS, CDR2 YFSETQ. The CDR3 runs 15 residues. V dropped 4 bases and J dropped 3; count of bases not matched to a gene: 7. The CDR3 region has the DNA TGCGCCAGCAGCCCCGGGACAGCAATCAATCAGCCCCAGCATTTT. Its protein is CASSPGTAINQPQHF. The full variable domain, completed using reference TRBV5-1 and TRBJ1-5, is KAGVTQTPRYLIKTRGQQVTLSCSPISGHRSVSWYQQTPGQGLQFLFEYFSETQRNKGNFPGRFSGRQFSNSRSEMNVSTLELGDSALYLCASSPGTAINQPQHFGDGTRLSIL.

Written as DNA, the CDR3 is TGTGCCAGCAGCTCGTTGGATAGCGCGCGTGGAGATACGCAGTATTTT. Protein sequence: CASSSLDSARGDTQYF. The rearrangement joins TRBV11-2 to TRBJ2-3; TRBD2 is a possible D gene (5 bases). The V end lost 4 bases, the J end lost 5 bases, and 19 bases lay between the germline ends. Germline assignment: CDR1 SGHAT and CDR2 FQNNGV. The CDR3 consists of 16 residues.

The chain couples TRBV27 to TRBJ1-1; D remains ambiguous. The germline V gene encodes CDR1 MNHEY and CDR2 SMNVEV (reference sequence). There are 15 residues in the CDR3. Trimming removed 0 bases from V and 5 bases from J, with 13 bases in between. CDR3 in amino acids: CASSLSSAKETEAFF. Here the CDR3 DNA reads TGTGCCAGCAGTTTATCTTCGGCTAAGGAGACTGAAGCTTTCTTT.

J is TRBJ2-5 and V is TRBV7-6, with 7 bases fitting TRBD1. The junction had 8 bases not matched to a gene; V was cut back by 5 bases and J by 5 bases. Germline loops: CDR1 SGHVS, CDR2 FNYEAQ. The CDR3 sequence is 14 residues long. Written as DNA, the CDR3 is TGTGCCAGCAGCCCCGTAGGGGGCAGGGAGACCCAGTACTTC. Protein sequence: CASSPVGGRETQYF.

The V call is TRBV14, the J call TRBJ2-1; 11 nucleotides agree with TRBD2. The CDR3 is 17 residues long. CDR1 is SGHDN and CDR2 is FVKESK in the germline V gene. The trim removed 0 bases at V and 6 bases at J, leaving 7 bases unmatched. The CDR3 DNA sequence: TGTGCCAGCAGCCAAGACTCGACTAGCGGGATCATCAATGAGCAGTTCTTC. It codes for CASSQDSTSGIINEQFF.

As for this clone: Other DNA sequences in this sample translate to the same CDR3. The V gene is TRBV7-9, the J gene TRBJ2-7; a weak D match, TRBD1 (6 bases). Germline values: CDR1 SEHNR, CDR2 FQNEAQ (reference sequence). The CDR3 is 12 residues long. With 5 bases removed from V and 3 bases from J, the gap between germline ends came to 8 bases. The CDR3 sequence: CASSQDSYEQYF. Here the CDR3 DNA reads TGTGCCAGCAGCCAGGACAGCTACGAGCAGTACTTC. The full variable domain, rest sourced from reference TRBV7-9 and TRBJ2-7, is DTGVSQNPRHKITKRGQNVTFRCDPISEHNRLYWYRQTLGQGPEFLTYFQNEAQLEKSRLLSDRFSAERPKGSFSTLEIQRTEQGDSAMYLCASSQDSYEQYFGPGTRLTVT.

The chain has TRBV9 and TRBJ2-2, with TRBD1 matching 11 bases. CDR3 length equals 17 residues. V was pared by 6 bases and J by 3 bases, with 10 bases of the junction left unmatched. The germline V gene has CDR1 SGDLS and CDR2 YYNGEE. The CDR3 DNA follows: TGTGCCAGCACCAAGGGGGGGGGACAGGGGGACACCGGGGAGCTGTTTTTT. It yields the protein CASTKGGGQGDTGELFF.

The chain employs TRBV19 and TRBJ1-5; possible D gene TRBD1, 6 bases. The CDR3 loop spans 14 amino acids. With 0 bases removed from V and 6 bases from J, the gap between germline ends came to 9 bases. CDR1 is LNHDA and CDR2 is SQIVND in the germline V gene (reference sequence). DNA for the CDR3: TGTGCCAGTAGTATAGAGGGGGCCGGTCAGCCCCAGCATTTT. This encodes CASSIEGAGQPQHF.

This clone was seen only once. The V call is TRBV5-1, the J call TRBJ1-1, with TRBD1 identical over 9 bases. The CDR3 contains 15 residues. Losses at the gene ends were 2 bases for V and 1 base for J; bases not matched to a gene: 3. Germline assignment: CDR1 SGHRS and CDR2 YFSETQ. This chain's CDR3 is CASSFPGQGNTEAFF. CDR3 nucleotide sequence: TGCGCCAGCAGCTTTCCGGGACAGGGGAACACTGAAGCTTTCTTT.

This sequence joins TRBV4-2 and TRBJ2-5; 9 bases map to TRBD2. This CDR3 is built from 16 residues. Unmatched junction bases numbered 7, after V lost 3 bases and J lost 2 bases. CDR1 LGHNA and CDR2 YNFKEQ come from the germline V gene. CDR3 bases: TGTGCCAGCAGCCAGGGTTTGGCGGGGGGGCAAGAGACCCAGTACTTC. Its translation is CASSQGLAGGQETQYF.

CDR3 bases: TGTGCCAGCAGCGCAGACAGCGGGATATGGCAAGAGACCCAGTACTTC. Translating gives CASSADSGIWQETQYF. V usage is TRBV7-9 and J usage is TRBJ2-5, with 7 bases that match TRBD2. The ends lost 5 bases at V and 2 bases at J; junction bases unmatched: 11. The CDR3 spans 16 residues. Germline values: CDR1 SEHNR, CDR2 FQNEAQ (reference sequence).

The table lists this clone with a few counts. The genes are TRBV6-1 and TRBJ1-5; tentative D call: TRBD1 (6 bases). CDR3 size: 10 residues. The V end was cut by 6 bases, the J end by 13 bases, with 10 bases between. The germline CDR1 and CDR2 sequences are MNHNS and SASEGT. The CDR3 DNA reads as TGTGCCAGCAGATCGGACAGTCAGCATTTT. Translated, it gives CASRSDSQHF.

V usage is TRBV18 and J usage is TRBJ2-7, with D possibly matching TRBD2 (6 bases). Between the trimmed V and J ends, which lost 5 bases and 3 bases, there was a span of 14 bases. This CDR3 is 14 amino acids long. Germline V gene lookup returns CDR1 KGHSH and CDR2 LQKENI. The CDR3 reads CASSSGLKIYEQYF. The CDR3, as DNA: TGTGCCAGCTCATCGGGACTGAAAATCTACGAGCAGTACTTC.

The genes are TRBV29-1 and TRBJ2-1; D remains ambiguous. Germline CDR1 reads SQVTM; CDR2 reads ANQGSEA. The V end was cut by 2 bases, the J end by 9 bases, with 8 bases between. This CDR3 is built from 11 residues. The CDR3 DNA reads as TGCAGCGTTGAATTAGCTCTTGAGCAGTTCTTC. Translated, it gives CSVELALEQFF.